These T cell receptor beta chains were read from a single sample in a study of cytomegalovirus exposure and HLA in healthy donors. The assay was immunoSEQ multiplex PCR, and TCRdb's table has in-frame clones only and misses some. The table lists about 110,000 clones, 70% of them singletons, with roughly 10% in the top ten. Input material: PBMCs. Every receptor here comes from a man between 35 and 55 years old in good health and CMV-seropositive. Each CDR3 is given with its conserved first and last residue. A D gene is named only where the DNA matches it firmly. The listing skips clone size in some rows; elsewhere it reads once, few, many or a size class.

NA	TRBJ1-1	NA	TRBV19	CASSIGWQGNTEAFF	TGTGCCAGTAGTATAGGGTGGCAGGGGAACACTGAAGCTTTCTTT
NA	TRBJ2-2	TRBD2	TRBV4-1	CASSLGTSGNTGELFF	TGCGCCAGCAGCCTGGGGACTAGCGGAAACACCGGGGAGCTGTTTTTT
NA	TRBJ1-2	TRBD1	TRBV11-2	CASSRRAAGTASYGYTF	TGTGCCAGCAGCAGACGAGCCGCCGGGACAGCCTCCTATGGCTACACCTTC
NA	TRBJ1-2	TRBD1	TRBV2	CASRDRDRDYGYTF	TGTGCCAGCAGAGACCGGGACAGGGACTATGGCTACACCTTC
NA	TRBJ1-2	TRBD1	TRBV27	CASSLSTGGGYGYTF	TGTGCCAGCAGTTTATCGACAGGGGGCGGCTATGGCTACACCTTC
NA	TRBJ2-1	NA	TRBV6-1	CASKELSYNEQFF	TGTGCCAGTAAAGAGTTATCCTACAATGAGCAGTTCTTC
NA	TRBJ1-2	NA	TRBV21-1	CASSNREFSYGYTF	TGTGCCAGCAGCAATCGTGAGTTCTCCTATGGCTACACCTTC
few	TRBJ1-3	NA	TRBV5-4	CASSSPSQDGNTIYF	TGTGCCAGCAGCAGTCCCAGCCAGGATGGAAACACCATATATTTT
NA	TRBJ2-7	TRBD1	TRBV4-3	CASSQAGQGLAGREQYF	TGCGCCAGCAGCCAAGCGGGACAGGGGTTAGCGGGGAGGGAGCAGTACTTC
NA	TRBJ1-4	NA	TRBV28	CASSRDFNEKLFF	TGTGCCAGCAGCCGAGATTTTAATGAAAAACTGTTTTTT
NA	TRBJ1-6	NA	TRBV9	CASSVGGSYNSPLHF	TGTGCCAGCAGCGTAGGAGGCTCCTATAATTCACCCCTCCACTTT
NA	TRBJ2-7	NA	TRBV5-4	CASSSRPSYEQYF	TGTGCCAGCAGCTCTAGACCAAGCTACGAGCAGTACTTC
few	TRBJ2-5	TRBD1	TRBV28	CASSSSDRVQETQYF	TGTGCCAGCAGTTCCTCGGACAGGGTCCAAGAGACCCAGTACTTC
NA	TRBJ1-2	NA	TRBV19	CASSIAQGYGYTF	TGTGCCAGTAGTATAGCTCAGGGCTATGGCTACACCTTC
NA	TRBJ1-2	NA	TRBV4-1	CASSQDIGGGGGYTF	TGCGCCAGCAGCCAAGATATCGGGGGCGGGGGGGGCTACACCTTC
once	TRBJ2-7	NA	TRBV16	CASSQSQGGYEQYF	TGTGCCAGCAGCCAGTCGCAGGGAGGCTACGAGCAGTACTTC
NA	TRBJ2-3	NA	TRBV4-1	CASSAGIGRPDTQYF	TGCGCCAGCAGCGCGGGGATTGGGAGACCAGATACGCAGTATTTT
NA	TRBJ1-3	NA	TRBV30	CAWRGDTLTGNTIYF	TGTGCCTGGAGGGGGGACACCCTAACTGGAAACACCATATATTTT
NA	TRBJ2-1	TRBD2	TRBV19	CASTSGATYNEQFF	TGTGCCAGTACTAGCGGGGCCACCTACAATGAGCAGTTCTTC
NA	TRBJ1-5	TRBD1	TRBV4-3	CASSQDRGPNQPQHF	TGCGCCAGCAGCCAAGATAGGGGGCCCAATCAGCCCCAGCATTTT
NA	TRBJ2-1	TRBD2	TRBV27	CASRSGTPYNEQFF	TGTGCCAGCAGAAGCGGGACTCCCTACAATGAGCAGTTCTTC
few	TRBJ1-3	TRBD1	TRBV11-3	CASSSTGIGNTIYF	TGTGCCAGCAGCTCGACAGGGATTGGAAACACCATATATTTT
few	TRBJ2-3	NA	TRBV21-1	CASSTGTSPSTDTQYF	TGTGCCAGCAGCACCGGGACATCTCCTAGCACAGATACGCAGTATTTT
NA	TRBJ1-2	NA	TRBV27	CASSVGQGNYGYTF	TGTGCCAGCAGTGTTGGGCAGGGGAACTATGGCTACACCTTC
NA	TRBJ2-2	TRBD1	TRBV7-7	CASSLTGKAGELFF	TGTGCTAGCAGCCTGACAGGGAAGGCCGGGGAGCTGTTTTTT
NA	TRBJ2-7	NA	TRBV28	CASRGEYEQYF	TGTGCCAGCAGGGGCGAGTACGAGCAGTACTTC
NA	TRBJ2-7	NA	TRBV4-3	CASSQARGQGEYEQYF	TGCGCCAGCAGCCAAGCTCGGGGGCAGGGGGAATACGAGCAGTACTTC
once	TRBJ2-1	TRBD2	TRBV30	CAWRTTRLAGWDEQFF	TGTGCCTGGAGGACGACGAGGCTAGCGGGATGGGATGAGCAGTTCTTC
NA	TRBJ1-5	NA	TRBV30	CAYQGVNENQPQHF	TGTGCCTACCAAGGGGTTAACGAGAATCAGCCCCAGCATTTT
medium-sized	TRBJ2-1	TRBD1	TRBV11-1	CASSLGTGPNEQFF	TGTGCCAGCAGCTTAGGGACAGGGCCCAATGAGCAGTTCTTC
NA	TRBJ2-3	TRBD2	TRBV6-1	CASSETKGGSTDTQYF	TGTGCCAGCAGTGAAACCAAGGGAGGGAGCACAGATACGCAGTATTTT
NA	TRBJ2-5	TRBD2	TRBV6-5	CASSYFKTSGGETQYF	TGTGCCAGCAGTTACTTTAAGACTAGCGGGGGAGAGACCCAGTACTTC
once	TRBJ2-5	TRBD1	TRBV9	CASSPRQGAFKETQYF	TGTGCCAGCAGCCCTCGACAGGGGGCCTTCAAAGAGACCCAGTACTTC
NA	TRBJ2-1	TRBD2	TRBV29-1	CSVVGLAGAYNEQFF	TGCAGCGTTGTGGGACTAGCGGGGGCCTACAATGAGCAGTTCTTC
once	TRBJ2-2	NA	TRBV11-3	CASSEGAGELFF	TGTGCCAGCAGCGAAGGGGCCGGGGAGCTGTTTTTT
NA	TRBJ2-7	NA	TRBV27	CASSWVQGAYEQYF	TGTGCCAGCAGTTGGGTGCAGGGCGCCTACGAGCAGTACTTC
few	TRBJ1-4	TRBD1	TRBV4-1	CASSGPRDRGEFFEKLFF	TGCGCCAGCAGTGGCCCTCGAGACAGGGGGGAATTTTTTGAAAAACTGTTTTTT
NA	TRBJ1-2	NA	TRBV25-1	CASSRRSTNYGYTF	TGTGCCAGCAGTCGTCGGAGCACTAACTATGGCTACACCTTC
NA	TRBJ1-2	TRBD1	TRBV28	CASRARDRGGYTF	TGTGCCAGCAGAGCCCGGGACAGGGGTGGCTACACCTTC
NA	TRBJ2-1	TRBD2	TRBV9	CASSVSKVGTSGRASYNEQFF	TGTGCCAGCAGCGTATCAAAGGTCGGGACTAGCGGGAGGGCCTCCTACAATGAGCAGTTCTTC
once	TRBJ1-5	NA	TRBV19	CASSIQLLNQPQHF	TGTGCCAGTAGTATCCAACTCCTTAATCAGCCCCAGCATTTT
once	TRBJ2-7	NA	TRBV5-6	CASSLEREQYF	TGTGCCAGCAGCTTGGAGAGGGAGCAGTACTTC
once	TRBJ1-2	NA	TRBV7-9	CASSAQRNENYGYTF	TGTGCCAGCAGCGCCCAACGTAATGAGAACTATGGCTACACCTTC
NA	TRBJ2-5	TRBD1	TRBV9	CASSRQGAQETQYF	TGTGCCAGCAGCCGACAGGGGGCACAAGAGACCCAGTACTTC
NA	TRBJ1-5	NA	TRBV6-1	CASSDRDKQHF	TGTGCCAGCAGTGACAGGGACAAACAGCATTTT